Below are 16 T cell receptor beta chains sequenced from a single sample in a study of radiotherapy plus CTLA-4 blockade in lung cancer. Profiled with immunoSEQ multiplex PCR; TCRdb holds only in-frame clones, not every one. This table has under 65,000 clones, about four fifths appearing once. Material: peripheral blood, obtained from a patient treated with radiotherapy plus ipilimumab. These receptors were taken from a human donor with non-small cell lung cancer who had a complete response to radiotherapy plus ipilimumab.

The chain recombines TRBV19 with TRBJ2-3; weak D call: TRBD2 (6 bases). V was cut by 6 bases and J by 2 bases, with 15 bases left in between. Looked up from germline, CDR1 is LNHDA and CDR2 is SQIVND (reference sequence). This CDR3 is 15 amino acids long. CDR3: CASSPGSGLTDTQYF. In DNA, the CDR3 is TGTGCCAGTAGCCCAGGGTCGGGACTCACAGATACGCAGTATTTT.

This chain uses TRBV6-5 with TRBJ2-1; tentative D call: TRBD1 (5 bases). Deletions cut 8 bases from V and 8 bases from J, with 13 bases between. CDR3 size: 12 residues. Per germline, CDR1 MNHEY and CDR2 SVGAGI. CDR3: CASGARLDEQFF. CDR3 in DNA: TGTGCCAGCGGGGCGCGGCTGGATGAGCAGTTCTTC.

This rearrangement joins TRBV7-2 to TRBJ1-1; D remains unclear. Trimming shortened V by 3 bases and J by 0 bases, and 5 bases separated the two germline ends. CDR3 size: 13 residues. CDR1 and CDR2 (germline): SGHTA, FQGNSA. The CDR3 DNA sequence: TGTGCCAGCAGCTTCAGGATGAACACTGAAGCTTTCTTT. Amino acid sequence: CASSFRMNTEAFF.

The rearrangement links TRBV6-5 to TRBJ2-5; D is ambiguous. Germline values: CDR1 MNHEY, CDR2 SVGAGI. V was trimmed by 5 bases and J by 9 bases, leaving 19 bases between them. The CDR3 consists of 14 residues. The CDR3 sequence is CASSESFRVLAQYF. CDR3 in DNA: TGTGCCAGCAGTGAGAGTTTCCGAGTATTGGCCCAGTACTTC.

The V gene is TRBV5-1, the J gene TRBJ2-5, with 11 bases aligning to TRBD2. The J segment lost 0 bases and the V segment lost 1 base, leaving 2 bases of the junction unmatched. This CDR3 spans 16 amino acids. Germline V gene sequence: CDR1 SGHRS, CDR2 YFSETQ. The CDR3, as DNA: TGCGCCAGCAGCTTGCAGACTAGCGGGGACCAAGAGACCCAGTACTTC. Protein: CASSLQTSGDQETQYF.

The chain is built from TRBV30 and TRBJ1-5, with 7 positions matching TRBD1. The CDR3 has 14 residues. CDR1 and CDR2 (germline): GTSNPN, SVGIG (reference sequence). The trim removed 3 bases at V and 3 bases at J, leaving 5 bases unmatched. CDR3 residues: CAWSVGTVNQPQHF. The DNA for the CDR3 is TGTGCCTGGAGCGTTGGGACAGTCAATCAGCCCCAGCATTTT.

The J gene is TRBJ2-7, the V gene TRBV6-5; 10 bases agree with TRBD1. Germline V gene lookup returns CDR1 MNHEY and CDR2 SVGAGI. This CDR3 is 15 amino acids long. The trim removed 3 bases at V and 1 base at J, leaving 3 bases unmatched. The CDR3 sequence is CASSYWTGGSYEQYF. CDR3 nucleotides: TGTGCCAGCAGTTATTGGACAGGGGGTTCCTACGAGCAGTACTTC.

The CDR3 DNA sequence: TGTGCCAGCTCACCACCGACAGGGCGATCCTACGAGCAGTACTTC. Encoded protein: CASSPPTGRSYEQYF. The chain recombines TRBV18 with TRBJ2-7; TRBD1 matches at 7 bases. CDR1 KGHSH and CDR2 LQKENI come from the germline V gene. The J segment lost 1 base and the V segment lost 0 bases, leaving 3 bases of the junction unmatched. The CDR3 extends over 15 amino acids.

The chain recombines TRBV2 with TRBJ1-5, with D tentatively TRBD1 (6 bases). With 10 bases removed from V and 5 bases from J, the gap between germline ends came to 15 bases. Germline CDR1 SNHLY, CDR2 FYNNEI. The CDR3 covers 13 residues. In nucleotides, the CDR3 is TGTGCCACCACCAAGGGGGAAGATCAGCCCCAGCATTTT. This sequence encodes CATTKGEDQPQHF.

The chain uses TRBV10-3 and TRBJ2-5; TRBD2 might be the D (5 bases). The assigned J gene may be wrong: the sequence end matches TRBJ2-7 better. Per germline, CDR1 ENHRY and CDR2 SYGVKD. The CDR3 has 12 residues. CDR3 sequence reads: CAISREIYEQYF. CDR3 DNA: TGTGCCATCAGTAGGGAGATCTACGAGCAGTACTTC.

V gene TRBV6-5 combines with J gene TRBJ2-5, with 7 positions matching TRBD1. CDR1 and CDR2 (germline): MNHEY, SVGAGI. The V gene end was trimmed by 7 bases and the J gene end by 1 base; junction bases not matched to a gene: 3. The CDR3 extends over 13 amino acids. The CDR3: CASNRGSQETQYF. DNA for the CDR3: TGTGCCAGCAACAGGGGCAGCCAAGAGACCCAGTACTTC.

V is TRBV11-3 and J is TRBJ2-2; D perhaps matches TRBD1 (6 bases). Germline values: CDR1 SGHNT, CDR2 YENEEA. Trimming removed 5 bases from V and 7 bases from J, with 14 bases in between. The CDR3 runs to 14 residues. CDR3 nucleotides: TGTGCCAGCAGCCTCACAGGGAAAAGCGGGGAGCTGTTTTTT. Translated, it gives CASSLTGKSGELFF.

This sequence joins TRBV7-6 and TRBJ1-4; 9 bases fit TRBD1. The junction had 7 bases not matched to a gene; V was cut back by 3 bases and J by 5 bases. This CDR3 comprises 16 residues. Germline loops: CDR1 SGHVS, CDR2 FNYEAQ. The CDR3 sequence: CASSFMPGTGNEKLFF. In DNA, the CDR3 is TGTGCCAGCAGCTTTATGCCCGGGACAGGGAATGAAAAACTGTTTTTT.

The V gene is TRBV9, the J gene TRBJ1-2, with a weak D call TRBD1 (5 bases). Germline loops: CDR1 SGDLS, CDR2 YYNGEE. V gave up 0 bases and J gave up 8 bases, with 11 bases separating them. This CDR3 comprises 13 residues. The DNA of the CDR3 is TGTGCCAGCAGCGTAGCTGGTGACAGCGGCTACACCTTC. Translation gives CASSVAGDSGYTF.

The chain combines TRBV6-5 with TRBJ1-5, with 7 bases identical to TRBD1. This CDR3 has 15 amino acids. CDR1 is MNHEY, CDR2 SVGAGI, per germline. Trimming took 4 bases from V and 4 from J; bases not matched to a gene: 7. CDR3 nucleotides: TGTGCCAGCAGTTCCCGACAGGGCGGGAATCAGCCCCAGCATTTT. Translation: CASSSRQGGNQPQHF.

The chain uses TRBV12-5 and TRBJ1-1, with unresolved D. Germline CDR1 reads LGHNT; CDR2 reads FRNRAP. The CDR3 totals 14 residues. V was trimmed by 6 bases and J by 14 bases, leaving 25 bases between them. CDR3 loop: CASGREQTGPTFFF. CDR3 bases: TGTGCTAGTGGCCGGGAACAGACCGGCCCCACCTTCTTCTTT.